This entry concerns a single T cell receptor (beta chain). The source of the sample is a study of T cells expressing NK-cell markers. Reprocessing the 5' RACE reads, TCRdb reports a single entry for every CDR3 protein and omits DNA. The sample has 200,000 to 300,000 distinct CDR3 sequences; the top ten hold 0.39%. The CDR3 length is 17 residues. Germline V gene lookup returns CDR1 LGHNA and CDR2 YSLEER. The TCR originated in a man aged 18 to 29 in good health. The rearrangement uses TRBV4-3 and TRBJ2-6. Sequencing input: blood T cells: a sorted CD56 or NKG2C T cell subset, CD4+ or CD8+ T cells, or bulk PBMC T cells (not recorded which). The CDR3 sequence: CASSQERLSTGANVLTF.